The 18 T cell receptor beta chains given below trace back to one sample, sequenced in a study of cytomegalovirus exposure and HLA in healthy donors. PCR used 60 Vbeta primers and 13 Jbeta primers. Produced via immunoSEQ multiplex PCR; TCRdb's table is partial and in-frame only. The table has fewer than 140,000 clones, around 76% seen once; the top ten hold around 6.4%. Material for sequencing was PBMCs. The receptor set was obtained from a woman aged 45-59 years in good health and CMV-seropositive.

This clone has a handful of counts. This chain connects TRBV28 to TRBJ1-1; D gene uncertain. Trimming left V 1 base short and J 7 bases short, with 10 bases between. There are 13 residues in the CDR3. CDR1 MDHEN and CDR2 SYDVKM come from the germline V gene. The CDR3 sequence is CASSLSVPGEAFF. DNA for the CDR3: TGTGCCAGCAGTTTATCCGTCCCGGGTGAAGCTTTCTTT.

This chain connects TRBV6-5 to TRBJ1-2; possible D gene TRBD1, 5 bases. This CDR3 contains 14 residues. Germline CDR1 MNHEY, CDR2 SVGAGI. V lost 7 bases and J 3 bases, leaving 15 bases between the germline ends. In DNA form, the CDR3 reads TGTGCCAGCAATACAGCAGGGTTAGACTATGGCTACACCTTC. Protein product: CASNTAGLDYGYTF.

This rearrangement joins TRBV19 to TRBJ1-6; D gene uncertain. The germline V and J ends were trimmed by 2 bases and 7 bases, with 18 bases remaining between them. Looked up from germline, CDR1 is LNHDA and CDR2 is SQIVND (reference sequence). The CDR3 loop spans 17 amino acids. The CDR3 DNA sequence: TGTGCCAGTAGTATAAATCAAGGCACGACGAGGAATTCACCCCTCCACTTT. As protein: CASSINQGTTRNSPLHF.

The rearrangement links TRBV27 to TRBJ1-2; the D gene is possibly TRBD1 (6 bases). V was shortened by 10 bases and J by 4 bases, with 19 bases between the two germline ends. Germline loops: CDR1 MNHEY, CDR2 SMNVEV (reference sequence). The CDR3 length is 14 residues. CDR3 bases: TGTGCCACCTACGGACAGACTTATCCCTATGGCTACACCTTC. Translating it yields CATYGQTYPYGYTF.

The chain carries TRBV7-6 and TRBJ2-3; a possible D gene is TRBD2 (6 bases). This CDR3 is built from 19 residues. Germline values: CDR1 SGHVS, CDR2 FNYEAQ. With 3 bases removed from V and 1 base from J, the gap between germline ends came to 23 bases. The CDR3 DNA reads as TGTGCCAGCAGCTTTTTAACTATGGACGGGACTCCAGGCACAGATACGCAGTATTTT. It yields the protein CASSFLTMDGTPGTDTQYF.

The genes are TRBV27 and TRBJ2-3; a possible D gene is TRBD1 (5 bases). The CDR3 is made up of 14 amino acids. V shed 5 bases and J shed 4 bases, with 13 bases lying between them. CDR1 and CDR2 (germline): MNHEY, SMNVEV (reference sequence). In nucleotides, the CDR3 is TGTGCCAGCAGTATCAGGGTAACGCCAGATACGCAGTATTTT. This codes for CASSIRVTPDTQYF.

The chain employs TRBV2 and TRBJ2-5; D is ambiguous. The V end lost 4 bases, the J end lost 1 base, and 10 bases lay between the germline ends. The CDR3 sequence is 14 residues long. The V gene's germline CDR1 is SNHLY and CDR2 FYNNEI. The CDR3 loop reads CASSGRLFQETQYF. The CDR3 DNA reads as TGTGCCAGCAGTGGGCGACTTTTCCAAGAGACCCAGTACTTC.

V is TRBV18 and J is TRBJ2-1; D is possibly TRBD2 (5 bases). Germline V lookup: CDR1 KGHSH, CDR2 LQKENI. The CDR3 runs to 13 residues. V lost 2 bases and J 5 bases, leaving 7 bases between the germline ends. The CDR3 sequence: CASSPGLDNEQFF. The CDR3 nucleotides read TGTGCCAGCTCACCAGGACTGGACAATGAGCAGTTCTTC.

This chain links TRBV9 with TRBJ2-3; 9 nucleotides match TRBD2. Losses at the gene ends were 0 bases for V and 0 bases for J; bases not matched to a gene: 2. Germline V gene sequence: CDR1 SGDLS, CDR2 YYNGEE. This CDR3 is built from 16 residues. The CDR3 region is CASSVGAGGSTDTQYF. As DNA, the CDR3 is TGTGCCAGCAGCGTAGGTGCGGGGGGGAGCACAGATACGCAGTATTTT.

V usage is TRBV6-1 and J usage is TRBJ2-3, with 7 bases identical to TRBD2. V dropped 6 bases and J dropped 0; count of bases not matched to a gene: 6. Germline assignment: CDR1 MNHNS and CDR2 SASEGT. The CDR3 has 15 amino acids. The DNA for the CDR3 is TGTGCCAGCAGACCGAGCGGGGACAGCACAGATACGCAGTATTTT. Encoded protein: CASRPSGDSTDTQYF.

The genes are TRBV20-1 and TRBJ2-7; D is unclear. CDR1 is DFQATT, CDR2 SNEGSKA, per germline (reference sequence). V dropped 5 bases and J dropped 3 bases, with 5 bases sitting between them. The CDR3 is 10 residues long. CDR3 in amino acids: CSALLYEQYF. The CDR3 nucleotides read TGCAGTGCTCTCCTCTACGAGCAGTACTTC.

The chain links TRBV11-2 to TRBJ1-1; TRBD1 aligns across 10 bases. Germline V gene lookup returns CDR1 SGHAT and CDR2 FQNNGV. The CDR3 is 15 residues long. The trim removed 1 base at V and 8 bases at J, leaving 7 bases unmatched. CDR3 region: CASSLGSTGGSEAFF. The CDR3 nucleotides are TGTGCCAGCAGCTTAGGATCGACAGGGGGCTCCGAAGCTTTCTTT.

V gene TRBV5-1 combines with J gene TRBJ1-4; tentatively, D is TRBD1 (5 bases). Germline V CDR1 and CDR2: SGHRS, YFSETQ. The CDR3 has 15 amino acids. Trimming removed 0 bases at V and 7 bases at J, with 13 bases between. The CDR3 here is CASSLAGFGGEKLFF. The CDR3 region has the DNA TGCGCCAGCAGCTTGGCCGGATTCGGGGGTGAAAAACTGTTTTTT.

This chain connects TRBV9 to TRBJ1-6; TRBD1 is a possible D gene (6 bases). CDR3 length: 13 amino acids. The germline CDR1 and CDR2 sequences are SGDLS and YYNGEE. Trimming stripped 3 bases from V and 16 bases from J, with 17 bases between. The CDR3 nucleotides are TGTGCCAGCAGCGAAACAGGGAGCAGCGTACTCCACTTT. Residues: CASSETGSSVLHF. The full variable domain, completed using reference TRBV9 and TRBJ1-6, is DSGVTQTPKHLITATGQRVTLRCSPRSGDLSVYWYQQSLDQGLQFLIQYYNGEERAKGNILERFSAQQFPDLHSELNLSSLELGDSALYFCASSETGSSVLHFGNGTRLTVT.

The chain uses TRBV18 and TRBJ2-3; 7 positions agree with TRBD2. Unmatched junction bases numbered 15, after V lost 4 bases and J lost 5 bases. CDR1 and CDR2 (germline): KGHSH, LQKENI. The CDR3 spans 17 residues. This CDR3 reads CASSRPTSVVDRDTQYF. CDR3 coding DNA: TGTGCCAGCTCACGCCCTACTAGCGTCGTCGACAGAGATACGCAGTATTTT.

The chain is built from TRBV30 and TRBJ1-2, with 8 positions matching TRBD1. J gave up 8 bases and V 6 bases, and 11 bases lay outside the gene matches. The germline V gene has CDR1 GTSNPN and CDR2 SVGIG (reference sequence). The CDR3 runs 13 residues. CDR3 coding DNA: TGTGCCTGTTGGAGGCAGGGGGCGCAGGGCTACACCTTC. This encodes CACWRQGAQGYTF.

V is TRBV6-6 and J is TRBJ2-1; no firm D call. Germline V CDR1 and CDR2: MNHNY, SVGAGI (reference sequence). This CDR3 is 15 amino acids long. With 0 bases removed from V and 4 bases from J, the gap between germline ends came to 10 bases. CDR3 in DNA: TGTGCCAGCAGTTACTCGAAAACACCTTACAATGAGCAGTTCTTC. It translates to CASSYSKTPYNEQFF.

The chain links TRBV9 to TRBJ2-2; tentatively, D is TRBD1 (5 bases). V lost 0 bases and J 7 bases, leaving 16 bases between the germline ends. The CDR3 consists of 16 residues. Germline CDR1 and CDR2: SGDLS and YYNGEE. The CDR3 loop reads CASSVGGRAQGGELFF. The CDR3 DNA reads TGTGCCAGCAGCGTAGGCGGCAGGGCCCAGGGCGGGGAGCTGTTTTTT.